This is a list of T cell receptor beta chains from one sample in a study of T cells in localized non-small cell lung cancer. The repertoire was sequenced with immunoSEQ multiplex PCR; TCRdb's copy has only in-frame clones and lacks some. The sample carries about 77,000 clones, around 90% recorded once. Sequencing used peripheral blood, obtained before any cancer treatment. Source of these receptors: a woman aged 35 to 69 with stage I squamous cell lung carcinoma. Each CDR3 is given with its conserved first and last residue. A D gene is named only where the DNA matches it firmly. Some rows have no size entry. The others give once, few or many, or a class for an expanded clone.

NA	NA	TRBV6-1	TRBJ2-2	TGTGCCAGCAGTGTCCAGGGAGTAAACACCGGGGAGCTGTTTTTT	CASSVQGVNTGELFF
NA	once	TRBV27	TRBJ1-5	TGTGCCAGCAGTCTGGAAGTAAGGCAGCCCCAGCATTTT	CASSLEVRQPQHF
NA	many	TRBV2	TRBJ1-2	TGTGCCAGCAGAGTGACAGGTGGCTACACCTTC	CASRVTGGYTF
NA	NA	TRBV11-1	TRBJ2-7	TGTGCCAGCCAGGCGGGGCGGGGCGCCTACGAGCAGTACTTC	CASQAGRGAYEQYF
NA	NA	TRBV6-1	TRBJ1-2	TGTGCCAGCAGTGAAGGGGCGGTAGGATATGGCTACACCTTC	CASSEGAVGYGYTF
NA	NA	TRBV29-1	TRBJ1-1	TGCAGCGTTGAGGGCAGGGGTGGTTCCACTGAAGCTTTCTTT	CSVEGRGGSTEAFF
NA	NA	TRBV9	TRBJ2-1	TGTGCCAGCAGCGTTTCGGACGGAGCCTACAATGAGCAGTTCTTC	CASSVSDGAYNEQFF
NA	NA	TRBV5-8	TRBJ2-7	TGTGCCAGCAGAATTTACGAGCAGTACTTC	CASRIYEQYF
TRBD2	NA	TRBV11-2	TRBJ2-1	TGTGCCAGCAGCCAAGGACTAGCGGGGGGGAATGAGCAGTTCTTC	CASSQGLAGGNEQFF
NA	NA	TRBV18	TRBJ2-1	TGTGCCAGCTCACCACAGAGGGGGGCGAATGAGCAGTTCTTC	CASSPQRGANEQFF
NA	NA	TRBV7-9	TRBJ1-1	TGTGCCAGCAGCTTAGGCACTGAAGCTTTCTTT	CASSLGTEAFF
TRBD1	NA	TRBV29-1	TRBJ1-1	TGCAGCGTTGAAAAGGGACAGGCGGTTGGTACTAACACTGAAGCTTTCTTT	CSVEKGQAVGTNTEAFF
NA	NA	TRBV4-1	TRBJ1-3	TGCGCCAGCAGCCAATGGCACTCTGACCTGAGGAACACCATATATTTT	CASSQWHSDLRNTIYF
NA	NA	TRBV9	TRBJ1-6	TGTGCCAGCAGCGGTGCAGGTGATAATTCACCCCTCCACTTT	CASSGAGDNSPLHF
NA	NA	TRBV5-1	TRBJ1-2	TGCGCCAGCAGCTTGGAACTCCCAGGTGATGGCTACACCTTC	CASSLELPGDGYTF
TRBD1	NA	TRBV15	TRBJ2-1	TGTGCCACCAGCAGCCTCGGGACAGGGGTAAATGAGCAGTTCTTC	CATSSLGTGVNEQFF
TRBD2	NA	TRBV30	TRBJ2-5	TGTGCCTGGAGTGTGGGGGGGACTCAAGAGACCCAGTACTTC	CAWSVGGTQETQYF
TRBD1	NA	TRBV19	TRBJ2-2	TGTGCCAGTAAGGGGACAGGGGGCATCGCCGGGGAGCTGTTTTTT	CASKGTGGIAGELFF
NA	NA	TRBV18	TRBJ1-1	TGTGCCAGCTCACCTTCATCTAGGGGCACTGAAGCTTTCTTT	CASSPSSRGTEAFF
TRBD1	NA	TRBV6-6	TRBJ2-5	TGTGCCAGCAGACCAGGGACAGGGGAAGAGACCCAGTACTTC	CASRPGTGEETQYF
TRBD2	NA	TRBV2	TRBJ2-5	TGTGCCAGCAGTGAGCAGCGGGGGGGCCATGAGACCCAGTACTTC	CASSEQRGGHETQYF
NA	NA	TRBV29-1	TRBJ1-1	TGCAGCGTTAAGGAGGGGTCCGCCGAAGCTTTCTTT	CSVKEGSAEAFF
NA	NA	TRBV4-2	TRBJ1-1	TGTGCCAGCAGCACGGGAACTGAAGCTTTCTTT	CASSTGTEAFF
NA	few	TRBV30	TRBJ2-7	TGTGCCTGTGTGGGACTCCCCCCGGCCTACGAGCAGTACTTC	CACVGLPPAYEQYF
NA	once	TRBV14	TRBJ1-2	TGTGCCAGCAGCCATGATAGGGGTCTCTATGGCTACACCTTC	CASSHDRGLYGYTF
NA	once	TRBV25-1	TRBJ2-1	TGTGCCAGCAGTGCACCTGCGGATGAGCAGTTCTTC	CASSAPADEQFF
NA	NA	TRBV6-1	TRBJ1-5	TGTGCCAGCAGTGAAATGTCCTATAGCAATCAGCCCCAGCATTTT	CASSEMSYSNQPQHF
NA	NA	TRBV5-1	TRBJ1-4	TGCGCCAGCAGCTTGGGGCATCGGTTAACTAATGAAAAACTGTTTTTT	CASSLGHRLTNEKLFF
TRBD2	once	TRBV5-6	TRBJ2-3	TGTGCCAGCAGCCTTACGGTTTCGGCGGGGGTCACAGATACGCAGTATTTT	CASSLTVSAGVTDTQYF
NA	NA	TRBV19	TRBJ1-2	TGTGCCAGTAGCGGAACAGGGCAGCGCGGCTACACCTTC	CASSGTGQRGYTF
NA	NA	TRBV5-1	TRBJ1-3	TGCGCCAGCAGTCGGGGCGGGGGAAACACCATATATTTT	CASSRGGGNTIYF
TRBD1	NA	TRBV30	TRBJ1-5	TGTGCCTGGAGTGTATTGGGTGGACAGGGACTTGGCCAGCCCCAGCATTTT	CAWSVLGGQGLGQPQHF
NA	once	TRBV6-1	TRBJ1-5	TGTGCCAGTCACTCAGGGAGTTTACGGCCCCAGCATTTT	CASHSGSLRPQHF
TRBD1	NA	TRBV18	TRBJ2-7	TGTGCCAGCTCACAAGGACAGGGGAACTACGAGCAGTACTTC	CASSQGQGNYEQYF
NA	NA	TRBV6-4	TRBJ1-2	TGTGCCAGCAGTGACTCGATGTCTGCCGGCCACGAAGGGTATGGCTACACCTTC	CASSDSMSAGHEGYGYTF
NA	once	TRBV10-2	TRBJ1-2	TGCGCCAGCAGCCAGGGTGGGGGCTACACCTTC	CASSQGGGYTF
TRBD2	once	TRBV4-1	TRBJ2-3	TGCGCCAGCAGCCACACGACTAGCGGGGAGACAGATACGCAGTATTTT	CASSHTTSGETDTQYF
NA	NA	TRBV13	TRBJ1-4	TGTGCCAGCAGCTTATACGGGGGGCAGTATGAAAAACTGTTTTTT	CASSLYGGQYEKLFF
NA	NA	TRBV30	TRBJ2-7	TGTGCCTGGAGTGTATTTCGGGCGGACGAGCAGTACTTC	CAWSVFRADEQYF
NA	NA	TRBV6-6	TRBJ2-4	TGTGCCAGCAGTCCCCTCGTCATTCAGTACTTC	CASSPLVIQYF
TRBD1	few	TRBV6-1	TRBJ1-1	TGTGCCTGTTATCCGGGACAGGGAACTGAAGCTTTCTTT	CACYPGQGTEAFF
TRBD2	NA	TRBV5-6	TRBJ2-5	TGTGCCAGCACCATAGCGGGGGGGCAAGAGACCCAGTACTTC	CASTIAGGQETQYF
NA	NA	TRBV9	TRBJ1-2	TGTGCCAGCAGTCTCGAGGGATATGGCTACACCTTC	CASSLEGYGYTF
TRBD1	NA	TRBV18	TRBJ2-3	TGTGCCAGCTCACCACTGCAGGGGGTCACAGATACGCAGTATTTT	CASSPLQGVTDTQYF
TRBD1	NA	TRBV2	TRBJ2-7	TGTGCCAGCGACAGGGGTTACGACGAGCAGTACTTC	CASDRGYDEQYF
NA	NA	TRBV6-5	TRBJ2-1	TGTGCCAGCAGTTACGGGCAGGATCGAGGCGATGAGCAGTTCTTC	CASSYGQDRGDEQFF